Listed here are 10 T cell receptor beta chains from one sample, sequenced in a study of PD-1 blockade in classical Hodgkin lymphoma. Data came from immunoSEQ multiplex PCR; TCRdb stores just in-frame clones and leaves some out. The data contain about 15,000 clones, around nine tenths of them singletons. Time point indicated: cycle 4 day 1 (C4D1), after more than five weeks of nivolumab. There was relapse after autologous stem cell transplantation in every patient, and there was variation in brentuximab vedotin exposure. Thawed PBMCs underwent magnetic negative selection to obtain purified CD8+ T cells. Specimen: CD8+ T cells from blood, collected before the fourth cycle of nivolumab. These receptors all stem from a human donor with classical Hodgkin lymphoma.

The genes are TRBV13 and TRBJ2-7; D is uncertain. V lost 5 bases to trimming and J lost 7 bases, with 15 bases between them. Germline loops: CDR1 PRHDT, CDR2 FYEKMQ (reference sequence). The CDR3 is 13 amino acids. The CDR3 nucleotides read TGTGCCAGCAGCGACACGAGCACCCGGGAGCAGTACTTC. Protein product: CASSDTSTREQYF.

The chain recombines TRBV5-4 with TRBJ2-5; D not certain. The end of the DNA aligns better with TRBJ2-7, so the J call may be wrong. The CDR3 length is 13 residues. Per germline, CDR1 SGHNT and CDR2 YYREEE (reference sequence). Written as DNA, the CDR3 is TGTGCCAGCAGCCACGGACCACCCTACGAGCAGTACTTC. Encoded protein: CASSHGPPYEQYF.

The chain recombines TRBV7-9 with TRBJ2-5, with 7 positions matching TRBD1. This CDR3 region has 13 residues. Germline assignment: CDR1 SEHNR and CDR2 FQNEAQ (reference sequence). J lost 3 bases, V lost 4 bases, and 2 bases had no gene match. In DNA form, the CDR3 reads TGTGCCAGCAGCTGGCAGGGGGAAGAGACCCAGTACTTC. Protein sequence: CASSWQGEETQYF.

The rearrangement joins TRBV9 to TRBJ2-5; D is ambiguous. CDR3 size: 14 residues. Germline values: CDR1 SGDLS, CDR2 YYNGEE. Between the trimmed V and J ends, which lost 3 bases and 5 bases, there was a span of 14 bases. The CDR3 loop reads CASSGEASWETQYF. In DNA, the CDR3 is TGTGCCAGCAGCGGAGAAGCCTCTTGGGAGACCCAGTACTTC. The whole variable domain, remainder taken from reference TRBV9 and TRBJ2-5, is DSGVTQTPKHLITATGQRVTLRCSPRSGDLSVYWYQQSLDQGLQFLIQYYNGEERAKGNILERFSAQQFPDLHSELNLSSLELGDSALYFCASSGEASWETQYFGPGTRLLVL.

In this sample, this clone turned up once. The V and J genes are TRBV11-1 and TRBJ2-7; a possible D gene is TRBD1 (6 bases). This CDR3 region has 14 residues. Between the trimmed V and J ends, which lost 4 bases and 1 base, there was a span of 11 bases. CDR1 is SGHAT and CDR2 is FQDESV in the germline V gene (reference sequence). The CDR3: CASSYSRGSYEQYF. The CDR3 nucleotides read TGTGCCAGCAGCTACTCCAGGGGATCCTACGAGCAGTACTTC. The full variable domain, rest sourced from reference TRBV11-1 and TRBJ2-7, is EAEVAQSPRYKITEKSQAVAFWCDPISGHATLYWYRQILGQGPELLVQFQDESVVDDSQLPKDRFSAERLKGVDSTLKIQPAELGDSAMYLCASSYSRGSYEQYFGPGTRLTVT.

V usage is TRBV29-1 and J usage is TRBJ2-7, with 11 bases identical to TRBD2. Trimming cost V 4 bases and J 0 bases; bases outside gene matches: 11. Germline V gene lookup returns CDR1 SQVTM and CDR2 ANQGSEA. The CDR3 length is 17 residues. The CDR3 DNA follows: TGCAGCGTTGGCGGGACTAGCGGTTCCCGGGCCTCCTACGAGCAGTACTTC. Translation: CSVGGTSGSRASYEQYF.

As concerns this clone: The germline gene is not matched at one end of the junction; a read error may be the cause. The chain links TRBV7-2 to TRBJ2-7; 14 positions match TRBD2. Germline V gene sequence: CDR1 SGHTA, CDR2 FQGNSA. The CDR3 has 15 residues. CDR3 residues: CASSLGLAGGYEQYF. The DNA of the CDR3 is TGTGCCAGCAGTTTAGGACTAGCGGGGGGCTACGAGCAGTACTTC.

V gene TRBV15 combines with J gene TRBJ2-6; D may be TRBD2 (5 bases). The CDR3 length is 18 residues. Trimming left V 0 bases short and J 2 bases short, with 14 bases between. Germline CDR1 reads LNHNV; CDR2 reads YYDKDF (reference sequence). CDR3: CATSRDRNGITGANVLTF. CDR3 DNA sequence: TGTGCCACCAGCAGAGACCGAAACGGGATCACTGGGGCCAACGTCCTGACTTTC.

This clone showed up just a few times. This chain links TRBV14 with TRBJ2-1; 13 bases align to TRBD2. CDR1 is SGHDN and CDR2 is FVKESK in the germline V gene. V shed 1 base and J 0 bases; nucleotides not matched to a gene: 6. The CDR3 spans 19 residues. CDR3 in amino acids: CASSQGTSGSLDSYNEQFF. CDR3 nucleotides: TGTGCCAGCAGCCAAGGGACTAGCGGGAGTCTGGACTCCTACAATGAGCAGTTCTTC.

Notes on this clone: A junction boundary mismatches the germline segment, possibly from a read error. The chain recombines TRBV27 with TRBJ2-3, with no clear D. CDR1 and CDR2 (germline): MNHEY, SMNVEV (reference sequence). The CDR3 sequence is 11 residues long. CDR3 protein: CASRPLWLAHF. The CDR3 DNA is TGTGCCAGTCGACCTCTCTGGTTGGCTCATTTT.